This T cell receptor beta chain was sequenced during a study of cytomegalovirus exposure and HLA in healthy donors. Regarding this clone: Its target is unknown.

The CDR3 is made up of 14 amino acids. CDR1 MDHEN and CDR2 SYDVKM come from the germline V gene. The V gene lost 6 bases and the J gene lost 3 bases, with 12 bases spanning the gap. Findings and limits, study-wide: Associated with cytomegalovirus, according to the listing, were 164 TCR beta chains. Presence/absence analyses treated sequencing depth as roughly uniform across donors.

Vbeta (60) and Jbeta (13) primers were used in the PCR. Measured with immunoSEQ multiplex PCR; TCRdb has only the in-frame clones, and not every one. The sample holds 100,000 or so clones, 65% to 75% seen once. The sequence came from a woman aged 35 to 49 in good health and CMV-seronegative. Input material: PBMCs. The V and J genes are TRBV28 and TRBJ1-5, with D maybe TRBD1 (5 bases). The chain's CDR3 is CASRKTEHNQPQHF. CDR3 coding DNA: TGTGCCAGCAGGAAGACAGAGCACAATCAGCCCCAGCATTTT.